A single sample is the source of the 9 T cell receptor beta chains below, sequenced in a study of T cell repertoires in cytomegalovirus infection. TCRdb fed the reads into MiXCR, producing one record per CDR3 protein. Of roughly 500,000 distinct CDR3 sequences detected, roughly a third appear once; the ten largest clones hold around a sixth. No antigens are known for them. This specimen consisted of cultured PBMCs, obtained from culture after CMV antigen stimulation. These receptors came from a human donor in good health (CMV status not recorded). Some clones in this sample may be carry-over from other donors' samples.

This clonotype was seen a few times. This chain uses TRBV7-2 with TRBJ1-1; D unclear. The CDR3 contains 18 residues. Trimming took off 5 bases at V and 1 base at J, with 23 bases between the two ends. Germline CDR1 SGHTA, CDR2 FQGNSA. The chain's CDR3 is CASSRPESLPAANTEAFF. The DNA of the CDR3 is TGTGCCAGCAGCCGTCCCGAGAGCTTACCCGCGGCGAACACTGAAGCTTTCTTT.

The V call is TRBV27, the J call TRBJ2-4; TRBD1 agrees at 11 bases. V shed 5 bases, J shed 3 bases, and the junction held 3 bases outside the gene matches. There are 15 residues in the CDR3. CDR1 MNHEY and CDR2 SMNVEV come from the germline V gene (reference sequence). The CDR3 coding sequence is TGTGCCAGCAGTGCCGGGACAGGGGGCAAAAACATTCAGTACTTC. Its translation is CASSAGTGGKNIQYF.

This clonotype showed up just once. The chain recombines TRBV7-4 with TRBJ1-2, with D possibly TRBD1 on 5 matching bases. CDR3 length: 16 amino acids. The germline CDR1 and CDR2 sequences are SGHVT and SQSDAQ. V was shortened by 6 bases and J by 4 bases, with 21 bases between the two germline ends. CDR3 loop: CASRLDPGRDLYGYTF. CDR3 nucleotide sequence: TGTGCCAGCAGGCTGGACCCGGGACGGGACCTCTATGGCTACACCTTC.

This clonotype was seen at least ten times. The genes are TRBV7-9 and TRBJ2-1; D is possibly TRBD1 (6 bases). The germline V gene encodes CDR1 SEHNR and CDR2 FQNEAQ (reference sequence). This CDR3 contains 16 residues. V was cut by 4 bases and J by 1 base, with 14 bases left in between. The CDR3 coding sequence is TGTGCCAGCAGCTCCACCGACAGGCTGTCCTACAATGAGCAGTTCTTC. This encodes CASSSTDRLSYNEQFF.

This clonotype showed up many times. V gene TRBV7-2 combines with J gene TRBJ2-3; D not resolved. The CDR3 runs to 13 residues. Germline V gives CDR1 SGHTA, CDR2 FQGNSA. V lost 5 bases and J lost 1, with 7 bases in between. For the CDR3, the DNA is TGTGCCAGCAGCCTTTGGGGCACAGATACGCAGTATTTT. Amino acid sequence: CASSLWGTDTQYF.

This clonotype appeared once. At one end the junction does not follow the germline gene, possibly because of a read error. For the CDR3, the DNA is TGTGCCAGCAGCTTGGCGATGGCGATGGCATATGAAGCTTTCTTT. Its protein is CASSLAMAMAYEAFF. V is TRBV5-3 and J is TRBJ1-1; D remains unclear. TRBV5-3 is an ORF, with its function uncertain. The CDR3 runs 15 residues.

This chain connects TRBV27 to TRBJ2-7; perhaps TRBD2 as D (6 bases). This CDR3 is built from 15 residues. V was trimmed by 5 bases and J by 2 bases, leaving 16 bases between them. CDR1 and CDR2 from the germline V gene are MNHEY and SMNVEV (reference sequence). CDR3 nucleotides: TGTGCCAGCAGTGGGCACGGGAGCCCCACCTACGAGCAGTACTTC. This codes for CASSGHGSPTYEQYF.

CDR3: CSARDGLRLYEQYF. The CDR3 nucleotides are TGCAGTGCTAGAGACGGGCTACGACTCTACGAGCAGTACTTC. The V and J genes are TRBV20-1 and TRBJ2-7; D is undetermined. CDR1 DFQATT and CDR2 SNEGSKA come from the germline V gene (reference sequence). Trimming took off 0 bases at V and 3 bases at J, with 12 bases between the two ends. The CDR3 is made up of 14 amino acids.

The chain combines TRBV7-2 with TRBJ1-4; TRBD1 matches 10 bases. Germline trimming cut 8 bases from V and 10 bases from J; bases unmatched to any gene: 4. The CDR3 has 12 amino acids. Germline-derived CDR1 and CDR2 are SGHTA and FQGNSA. CDR3 loop: CASGGTGAKLFF. DNA for the CDR3: TGTGCCAGCGGGGGGACAGGGGCAAAACTGTTTTTT.